A single sample is the source of the 29 T cell receptor beta chains below, sequenced in a study of T cells in Graves' hyperthyroidism and ophthalmopathy. The TCR beta CDR3 regions underwent amplification using RNA transcripts as the source. The TCR CDR3 was amplified in a first-round RT-PCR using the HTBI primer set. TCRdb itself ran the multiplex PCR reads through MiXCR, one entry per CDR3 protein. The sample lists some 150,000 distinct CDR3 sequences, about 20% occurring once. Source material: blood. The receptors stem from a woman between 50 and 59 years old with Graves' hyperthyroidism that later progressed to Graves' ophthalmopathy.

There are many counts of this clonotype. V usage is TRBV7-9 and J usage is TRBJ2-1; either TRBD1 or TRBD2 may supply D (6 bases each). The V gene lost 4 bases and the J gene lost 5 bases, with 12 bases spanning the gap. The CDR3 length is 14 residues. Germline V gene sequence: CDR1 SEHNR, CDR2 FQNEAQ (reference sequence). The CDR3 DNA reads as TGTGCCAGCAGCTCCGGGGGCGTCAACAATGAGCAGTTCTTC. It codes for CASSSGGVNNEQFF.

The chain employs TRBV19 and TRBJ2-7; 9 bases agree with TRBD2. The CDR3 sequence is 13 residues long. Germline V gives CDR1 LNHDA, CDR2 SQIVND (reference sequence). Trimming removed 8 bases from V and 3 bases from J; junction bases left unmatched: 5. CDR3 DNA sequence: TGTGCCAGTCGGGCTAGCGGGAACTACGAGCAGTACTTC. Translated: CASRASGNYEQYF.

This clonotype has at least ten counts. The chain carries TRBV7-8 and TRBJ2-1; 9 nucleotides line up with TRBD2. The CDR3 extends over 18 amino acids. Germline values: CDR1 SGHVS, CDR2 FQNEAQ. Trimming took 5 bases from V and 2 from J; bases not matched to a gene: 13. DNA for the CDR3: TGTGCCAGCAGCCGGGTTGCGGGAGGGCCGGCCACCTACAATGAGCAGTTCTTC. This encodes CASSRVAGGPATYNEQFF.

This clonotype was picked up many times. This chain links TRBV28 with TRBJ1-1; D is perhaps TRBD1 (5 bases). The CDR3 is 11 residues long. Trimming removed 11 bases at V and 5 bases at J, with 12 bases between. The germline V gene has CDR1 MDHEN and CDR2 SYDVKM. CDR3 DNA sequence: TGTGCCGCGGGGGTGAGGACTGAAGCTTTCTTT. Translating gives CAAGVRTEAFF. Filled out from reference TRBV28 and TRBJ1-1, the complete variable domain reads DVKVTQSSRYLVKRTGEKVFLECVQDMDHENMFWYRQDPGLGLRLIYFSYDVKMKEKGDIPEGYSVSREKKERFSLILESASTNQTSMYLCAAGVRTEAFFGQGTRLTVV.

The rearrangement joins TRBV30 to TRBJ1-5, with D possibly being TRBD1 (5 bases). This CDR3 has 16 amino acids. Germline V gene data show CDR1 as GTSNPN and CDR2 as SVGIG (reference sequence). V was pared by 2 bases and J by 1 base, with 15 bases between. Here the CDR3 DNA reads TGTGCCTGGAGTCCACTCGGGGCAAGGAGCAATCAGCCCCAGCATTTT. As protein: CAWSPLGARSNQPQHF.

This clonotype was observed at least ten times. The gene calls are TRBV10-3 and TRBJ2-5; TRBD1 aligns across 7 bases. The CDR3 spans 15 residues. The J segment lost 4 bases and the V segment lost 8 bases, leaving 13 bases of the junction unmatched. Germline V lookup: CDR1 ENHRY, CDR2 SYGVKD. This chain's CDR3 is CAIRAGSGGRETQYF. The CDR3 coding sequence is TGTGCCATCCGGGCGGGTTCAGGGGGACGAGAGACCCAGTACTTC.

This rearrangement joins TRBV20-1 to TRBJ2-7; D gene unclear. The germline V gene has CDR1 DFQATT and CDR2 SNEGSKA (reference sequence). The length of the CDR3 is 14 residues. Deletions cut 6 bases from V and 3 bases from J, with 18 bases between. The CDR3 loop reads CSATSYRSNYEQYF. For the CDR3, the DNA is TGCAGTGCCACGAGTTACCGCAGTAACTACGAGCAGTACTTC.

This clonotype was detected ten times or more. The junction differs from germline at one of its ends, possibly a read error. The chain's CDR3 is CASSLAGGPYNEQFF. The CDR3 nucleotides read TGCGCCAGCAGCTTAGCGGGAGGGCCCTACAATGAGCAGTTCTTC. This sequence joins TRBV7-2 and TRBJ2-1, with 11 bases identical to TRBD2. Per the germline V gene, CDR1 is SGHTA and CDR2 is FQGNSA. The CDR3 sequence is 15 residues long.

V gene TRBV6-2 or TRBV6-3 combines with J gene TRBJ2-1, with TRBD1 as a possible D gene (5 bases). Deletions cut 6 bases from V and 5 bases from J, with 11 bases between. CDR1 and CDR2 (germline): MNHEY, SVGEGT. The CDR3 totals 13 residues. CDR3 protein: CASRRTGNNEQFF. CDR3 sequence (DNA): TGTGCCAGCAGGCGAACAGGAAACAATGAGCAGTTCTTC.

This chain's CDR3 is CASSGRINTEAFF. Written as DNA, the CDR3 is TGTGCCAGCTCCGGACGGATTAACACTGAAGCTTTCTTT. V is TRBV7-2 and J is TRBJ1-1; D is undetermined. Germline V gene data show CDR1 as SGHTA and CDR2 as FQGNSA. Trimming cost V 8 bases and J 2 bases, with 12 bases left between them. The CDR3 runs to 13 residues.

This clonotype was detected many times. V is TRBV2 and J is TRBJ1-5; D ambiguous. V lost 4 bases and J lost 9, with 7 bases in between. The CDR3 contains 11 residues. Germline V CDR1 and CDR2: SNHLY, FYNNEI. CDR3 sequence: CASSGKGPQHF. The CDR3 nucleotides are TGTGCCAGCAGTGGCAAGGGGCCCCAGCATTTT.

The V call is TRBV6-1, the J call TRBJ2-7; D uncertain. The CDR3 runs 14 residues. CDR1 MNHNS and CDR2 SASEGT come from the germline V gene. V lost 7 bases, J lost 4 bases, and 17 bases lay in between. As DNA, the CDR3 is TGTGCCAGCAAACCTACACAAGTGGGTTACGAGCAGTACTTC. This sequence encodes CASKPTQVGYEQYF.

This clonotype appeared many times. The chain combines TRBV3-1 with TRBJ1-5; D unresolved. This CDR3 is 13 amino acids long. Trimming took off 1 base at V and 7 bases at J, with 8 bases between the two ends. From germline, CDR1 is LGHDT and CDR2 YNNKEL (reference sequence). CDR3 in amino acids: CASSQGGYQPQHF. The CDR3 nucleotides read TGTGCCAGCAGCCAAGGGGGTTACCAGCCCCAGCATTTT.

This clonotype has a count of ten or more. V gene TRBV7-2 combines with J gene TRBJ2-7; 7 positions match TRBD2. V lost 3 bases and J lost 5; bases outside the gene matches: 7. The CDR3 has 14 residues. Germline CDR1 and CDR2: SGHTA and FQGNSA. CDR3 coding DNA: TGTGCCAGCAGCTTGGATAGCGGGCGGAACGAGCAGTACTTC. This encodes CASSLDSGRNEQYF.

This clonotype was seen many times. The rearrangement joins TRBV3-1 to TRBJ1-4; D is unresolved. V lost 4 bases to trimming and J lost 5 bases, with 14 bases between them. The CDR3 contains 15 residues. In germline, CDR1 is LGHDT, CDR2 YNNKEL (reference sequence). CDR3: CASSLRKGGNEKLFF. CDR3 nucleotides: TGTGCCAGCAGCCTTAGAAAGGGTGGGAATGAAAAACTGTTTTTT.

The rearrangement joins TRBV29-1 to TRBJ1-4; 7 bases align to TRBD1. V shed 7 bases, J shed 5 bases, and the junction held 7 bases outside the gene matches. The length of the CDR3 is 13 residues. From germline, CDR1 is SQVTM and CDR2 ANQGSEA. DNA for the CDR3: TGCAGCGCTGGACAGGCGCTAAATGAAAAACTGTTTTTT. Translation gives CSAGQALNEKLFF.

The chain links TRBV14 to TRBJ1-2; D remains ambiguous. Germline values: CDR1 SGHDN, CDR2 FVKESK. There are 13 residues in the CDR3. V was shortened by 2 bases and J by 5 bases, with 9 bases between the two germline ends. CDR3 loop: CASSQQEFYGYTF. The CDR3 bases are TGTGCCAGCAGCCAACAGGAATTTTATGGCTACACCTTC.

In this sample, this clonotype turned up a few times. The chain carries TRBV29-1 and TRBJ2-5, with 8 bases identical to TRBD1. Germline lookup yields CDR1 SQVTM and CDR2 ANQGSEA. V was pared by 8 bases and J by 5 bases, with 10 bases of the junction left unmatched. The CDR3 has 13 residues. The CDR3 DNA reads as TGCAGCACAGGACAGGGAGTAGGGGAGACCCAGTACTTC. Protein: CSTGQGVGETQYF. Drawing the rest from reference TRBV29-1 and TRBJ2-5, the complete variable domain is SAVISQKPSRDICQRGTSLTIQCQVDSQVTMMFWYRQQPGQSLTLIATANQGSEATYESGFVIDKFPISRPNLTFSTLTVSNMSPEDSSIYLCSTGQGVGETQYFGPGTRLLVL.

This clonotype was detected many times. The chain carries TRBV15 and TRBJ2-3; D is ambiguous. V was trimmed by 0 bases and J by 0 bases, leaving 16 bases between them. The CDR3 has 18 amino acids. Germline loops: CDR1 LNHNV, CDR2 YYDKDF (reference sequence). The CDR3 loop reads CATSRDRAASASTDTQYF. The CDR3 DNA is TGTGCCACCAGCAGAGATCGAGCAGCGAGTGCTAGCACAGATACGCAGTATTTT.

Many counts were recorded for this clonotype. J is TRBJ1-2 and V is TRBV11-2; D not certain. Per germline, CDR1 SGHAT and CDR2 FQNNGV. V was pared by 6 bases and J by 4 bases, with 9 bases between. The CDR3 is made up of 12 amino acids. The chain's CDR3 is CASSNTAYGYTF. The CDR3 DNA reads TGTGCCAGCAGTAACACAGCCTATGGCTACACCTTC.

This clonotype was seen more than once but under ten times. The chain joins TRBV20-1 to TRBJ2-5; D call uncertain. This CDR3 comprises 13 residues. The germline V gene has CDR1 DFQATT and CDR2 SNEGSKA (reference sequence). Trimming left V 1 base short and J 5 bases short, with 11 bases between. The CDR3 region is CSARALSGETQYF. The DNA of the CDR3 is TGCAGTGCTAGAGCCCTAAGTGGGGAGACCCAGTACTTC.

This clonotype has a count of ten or more. This rearrangement joins TRBV6-2 or TRBV6-3 to TRBJ2-7; the match to TRBD1 covers 10 bases. CDR3 length: 16 amino acids. The germline V gene has CDR1 MNHEY and CDR2 SVGEGT. The trim removed 2 bases at V and 1 base at J, leaving 5 bases unmatched. CDR3 nucleotide sequence: TGTGCCAGCAGTTACCCCGGGACAGGGGTTTCCTACGAGCAGTACTTC. Translated, it gives CASSYPGTGVSYEQYF.

This clonotype has a count of ten or more. This chain joins TRBV29-1 and TRBJ2-5; D unresolved. The CDR3 is made up of 11 amino acids. The germline V and J ends were trimmed by 5 bases and 1 base, with 5 bases remaining between them. Per the germline V gene, CDR1 is SQVTM and CDR2 is ANQGSEA. The DNA of the CDR3 is TGCAGCGTTAGGCCCCAAGAGACCCAGTACTTC. It yields the protein CSVRPQETQYF.

Only a few counts were recorded for this clonotype. The rearrangement joins TRBV6-5 to TRBJ2-5, with D hard to call. The CDR3 contains 15 residues. V gave up 0 bases and J gave up 2 bases, with 10 bases separating them. The germline CDR1 and CDR2 sequences are MNHEY and SVGAGI. The CDR3: CASSYSTAVQETQYF. In DNA form, the CDR3 reads TGTGCCAGCAGTTACTCGACCGCCGTACAAGAGACCCAGTACTTC.

This clonotype was counted between two and nine times. The chain joins TRBV5-4 to TRBJ2-7; 11 nucleotides align to TRBD1. Per the germline V gene, CDR1 is SGHNT and CDR2 is YYREEE (reference sequence). This CDR3 is 15 amino acids long. With V trimmed by 4 bases and J by 7 bases, 10 bases remained unmatched. The CDR3 loop is CASSPRTGGQGEQYF. The DNA of the CDR3 is TGTGCCAGCAGCCCGCGGACAGGGGGCCAAGGGGAGCAGTACTTC.

This clonotype was seen a few times. The chain has TRBV28 and TRBJ2-7; D is possibly TRBD2 (5 bases). The CDR3 is 13 amino acids. CDR1 and CDR2 from the germline V gene are MDHEN and SYDVKM. The V end was cut by 2 bases, the J end by 5 bases, with 10 bases between. CDR3 sequence (DNA): TGTGCCAGCAGTTTACTAGCTCGGGACGAGCAGTACTTC. It translates to CASSLLARDEQYF.

The V call is TRBV3-1, the J call TRBJ1-6; 7 bases match TRBD1. Germline V CDR1 and CDR2: LGHDT, YNNKEL (reference sequence). V was pared by 5 bases and J by 2 bases, with 3 bases of the junction left unmatched. The CDR3 consists of 15 residues. The CDR3, as DNA: TGTGCCAGCAGCTCCGGGACAGCCTATAATTCACCCCTCCACTTT. Protein product: CASSSGTAYNSPLHF.

Many counts were recorded for this clonotype. This chain connects TRBV28 to TRBJ1-4; 10 nucleotides line up with TRBD1. Trimming cost V 6 bases and J 7 bases; bases outside gene matches: 5. The CDR3 runs to 14 residues. CDR1 MDHEN and CDR2 SYDVKM come from the germline V gene. CDR3 DNA sequence: TGTGCCAGCAGGGGTAGGACAGGGGGTGAAAAACTGTTTTTT. This gives the protein CASRGRTGGEKLFF.

The chain combines TRBV12-5 with TRBJ2-7, with D possibly being TRBD1 or TRBD2 (6 bases each). V gave up 0 bases and J gave up 4 bases, with 16 bases separating them. The CDR3 has 16 amino acids. The germline V gene encodes CDR1 LGHNT and CDR2 FRNRAP. CDR3 in DNA: TGTGCTAGTGGTTTGGTAACCGGGGGCGAATCGTACGAGCAGTACTTC. It translates to CASGLVTGGESYEQYF.